The present T cell receptor (beta chain) was sequenced within a study of CD8+ T cells in alopecia areata. Study-level findings and limits: Sequencing of scalp tissue also captures the resident alphabeta T cells of normal skin.

To note about this clone: Its antigen is not identified.

Sequencing used cDNA as its template, made by extracting RNA and reverse transcribing it. This table comes from immunoSEQ multiplex PCR, and its TCRdb copy is limited to in-frame clones, with some not included. The sample shows roughly 130,000 clones, 45% to 60% of them seen only once. The material sequenced was CD4+ T cells sorted from blood, taken at week 0. The source is a human donor with alopecia areata.

DNA of the CDR3: TGTGCCAGCAGCGTAGGACAGGTGAGCGACGAGCAGTACTTC. Protein sequence: CASSVGQVSDEQYF. This chain connects TRBV9 to TRBJ2-7; D might be TRBD1 (6 bases). CDR1 SGDLS and CDR2 YYNGEE come from the germline V gene. V lost 0 bases to trimming and J lost 5 bases, with 12 bases between them. The CDR3 spans 14 residues.